The source of this T cell receptor (beta chain) is a study of blood T cell repertoires in COVID-19. This table comes from immunoSEQ multiplex PCR, and its TCRdb copy is limited to in-frame clones, with some not included. This sample carries more than 140,000 clones, 85% to 90% of them seen once, and the ten largest clones take more than 1.5%. The CDR3 is made up of 13 amino acids. The V gene end was trimmed by 5 bases and the J gene end by 0 bases; junction bases not matched to a gene: 1. Germline loops: CDR1 SQVTM, CDR2 ANQGSEA. The rearrangement uses TRBV29-1 and TRBJ2-1, with TRBD1 matching over 7 bases. This receptor was identified in a woman aged 60-75 years with acute or convalescent COVID-19. Source material: peripheral blood. The DNA for the CDR3 is TGCAGCGTTCAGGGGGTCTCCTACAATGAGCAGTTCTTC. It yields the protein CSVQGVSYNEQFF.